This TCR beta chain emerged from a study of blood T cells in healthy people across ages. Germline values: CDR1 SGHNT, CDR2 YYREEE (reference sequence). This CDR3 is built from 15 residues. This clonotype was found a few times. The antigen is not known. The germline gene is not matched at one end of the junction; a read error may be the cause. Next came a second PCR, run for about 6 to 11 cycles, which used a sample-barcoded 5' primer along with a J-beta primer mix. The template-switch adaptor, which had 12 random nucleotides, put a tag on each cDNA molecule. The yield of each sample was at least 2.5 million CDR3-containing paired-end reads. MiXCR, applied by TCRdb to the 5' RACE reads, yields one record per CDR3 protein. Of about 1,600,000 distinct CDR3 sequences listed, around two fifths are singletons. General observations from the study: While age rose, TCR beta diversity per million T cells dropped in a roughly linear way.

At least 6 million PBMCs were isolated per sample. The gene calls are TRBV5-4 and TRBJ1-2; D possibly corresponds to TRBD1 (5 bases). The receptor comes from a woman under 30 in good health. The sample comprised blood. The CDR3 protein is CASSLQSGTNYGYTF. The CDR3, as DNA: TGTGCCAGCAGCTTGCAGTCAGGGACTAATTATGGCTACACCTTC. Filled out from reference TRBV5-4 and TRBJ1-2, the complete variable domain reads ETGVTQSPTHLIKTRGQQVTLRCSSQSGHNTVSWYQQALGQGPQFIFQYYREEENGRGNFPPRFSGLQFPNYSSELNVNALELDDSALYLCASSLQSGTNYGYTFGSGTRLTVV.